These 17 T cell receptor beta chains originate from one sample sequenced in a study of T-cell memory formation after mild COVID-19. TCRdb reanalysed the 5' RACE reads using MiXCR and keeps one entry per CDR3 protein. The sample shows hundreds of thousands of distinct CDR3 sequences, approximately 15% of them seen only once. Sample: PBMCs or a T cell subset sorted from them (not recorded which). These TCRs come from an adult woman who had mild COVID-19 (a few samples of this study predate the infection). Cell type and time point are not known.

This clonotype was seen more than once but under ten times. This chain uses TRBV4-2 with TRBJ2-2; 12 nucleotides line up with TRBD2. V trimming: 0 bases; J trimming: 4 bases; junction bases outside the gene matches: 12. The CDR3 is 20 amino acids. The V gene's germline CDR1 is LGHNA and CDR2 YNFKEQ. CDR3 sequence reads: CASSQDSFLAGGPGTGELFF. DNA for the CDR3: TGTGCCAGCAGCCAAGATAGTTTCCTAGCGGGGGGGCCGGGCACCGGGGAGCTGTTTTTT.

As concerns this clonotype: Because it lacks the conserved phenylalanine or tryptophan at the end, this CDR3 is likely a read error. The CDR3 loop is CATRLGGSTDTQYL. CDR3 coding DNA: TGTGCCACCCGCCTCGGGGGTAGCACAGATACGCAGTATCTT. The chain carries TRBV12-3 or TRBV12-4 and TRBJ2-3, with D possibly matching TRBD2 (6 bases). The CDR3 length is 14 residues. Trimming took 10 bases from V and 0 from J, leaving 14 bases between them.

In its sample, this clonotype was seen a few times. The J gene is TRBJ2-1, the V gene TRBV24-1; weak D call: TRBD2 (6 bases). The V end lost 3 bases, the J end lost 9 bases, and 17 bases lay between the germline ends. CDR1 and CDR2 (germline): KGHDR, SFDVKD. The CDR3 totals 15 residues. The CDR3 is CATSDAGPRVGEQFF. DNA of the CDR3: TGTGCCACCAGTGATGCGGGACCCCGGGTTGGTGAGCAGTTCTTC.

The chain carries TRBV5-1 and TRBJ1-1; no firm D call. Germline CDR1 is SGHRS and CDR2 is YFSETQ. The CDR3 contains 16 residues. Trimming shortened V by 0 bases and J by 0 bases, and 12 bases separated the two germline ends. The CDR3: CASSLASLGMNTEAFF. CDR3 in DNA: TGCGCCAGCAGCTTGGCCTCTCTGGGGATGAACACTGAAGCTTTCTTT.

The sample holds a few counts of this clonotype. The chain couples TRBV12-3 or TRBV12-4 to TRBJ2-4, with TRBD1 as a possible D gene (6 bases). V lost 5 bases and J 1 base, leaving 15 bases between the germline ends. The CDR3 is 16 residues long. The CDR3 here is CASSTYNDRAKNIQYF. The DNA for the CDR3 is TGTGCCAGCAGTACCTATAATGACAGGGCCAAAAACATTCAGTACTTC.

This rearrangement joins TRBV6-5 to TRBJ1-2, with D possibly matching TRBD1 (5 bases). This CDR3 comprises 12 residues. Germline V gene lookup returns CDR1 MNHEY and CDR2 SVGAGI. The V gene lost 2 bases and the J gene lost 7 bases, with 8 bases spanning the gap. The CDR3 DNA reads as TGTGCCAGCAGTTACCGTCAGGGTGGCTACACCTTC. Translating it yields CASSYRQGGYTF.

This chain connects TRBV6-2 or TRBV6-3 to TRBJ2-5; 11 nucleotides line up with TRBD2. The CDR3 has 15 residues. Germline values: CDR1 MNHEY, CDR2 SVGEGT. V dropped 8 bases and J dropped 5; count of bases not matched to a gene: 10. In nucleotides, the CDR3 is TGTGCCAGCGGACTAGCGGGTAGATCATGGGAGACCCAGTACTTC. Translating it yields CASGLAGRSWETQYF.

The chain recombines TRBV2 with TRBJ1-4; 8 positions match TRBD1. V gave up 5 bases and J gave up 4 bases; unmatched junction bases: 6. CDR1 is SNHLY and CDR2 is FYNNEI in the germline V gene. The CDR3 has 15 residues. CDR3 DNA: TGTGCCAGCAGTCAGGGGGCGAATTATAATGAAAAACTGTTTTTT. It specifies CASSQGANYNEKLFF.

This chain uses TRBV12-3 or TRBV12-4 with TRBJ1-5; unclear D gene. Trimming left V 6 bases short and J 1 base short, with 10 bases between. This CDR3 has 14 residues. The CDR3 spells CASRSRASNQPQHF. The CDR3 nucleotides are TGTGCCAGCAGATCCCGGGCCAGCAATCAGCCCCAGCATTTT.

In its sample, this clonotype was seen a few times. V and J are TRBV5-6 and TRBJ2-7, with 8 bases matching TRBD1. The CDR3 covers 13 residues. V gave up 4 bases and J gave up 4 bases; unmatched junction bases: 4. Per germline, CDR1 SGHDT and CDR2 YYEEEE. The DNA for the CDR3 is TGTGCCAGCAGCAACCGACAGGGGTACGAGCAGTACTTC. Protein product: CASSNRQGYEQYF.

The table lists this clonotype with a few counts. The CDR3 DNA is TGTGCCAGCAGCTTAGCGGAGGTTCCGGACGAGCAGTACTTC. Translating gives CASSLAEVPDEQYF. The genes are TRBV7-9 and TRBJ2-7; perhaps TRBD2 as D (5 bases). This CDR3 is 14 amino acids long. Germline V CDR1 and CDR2: SEHNR, FQNEAQ (reference sequence). Trimming took off 0 bases at V and 5 bases at J, with 11 bases between the two ends. Full variable domain (missing parts from reference TRBV7-9 and TRBJ2-7): DTGVSQNPRHKITKRGQNVTFRCDPISEHNRLYWYRQTLGQGPEFLTYFQNEAQLEKSRLLSDRFSAERPKGSFSTLEIQRTEQGDSAMYLCASSLAEVPDEQYFGPGTRLTVT.

The table lists this clonotype with a few counts. The chain recombines TRBV27 with TRBJ2-1, with TRBD2 identical over 7 bases. Germline values: CDR1 MNHEY, CDR2 SMNVEV (reference sequence). This CDR3 region has 14 residues. V was clipped by 4 bases and J by 15 bases; unmatched bases: 15. The CDR3 protein is CASSSAGPGGALFF. The CDR3, as DNA: TGTGCCAGCAGTTCGGCGGGCCCGGGGGGAGCCCTGTTCTTC.

This clonotype has at least ten counts. V is TRBV12-3 or TRBV12-4 and J is TRBJ2-5, with D possibly being TRBD1 or TRBD2 (5 bases each). V shed 5 bases and J shed 7 bases, with 14 bases lying between them. The CDR3 totals 13 residues. The CDR3 loop reads CASSVGDPPTQYF. DNA for the CDR3: TGTGCCAGCAGTGTGGGGGACCCCCCGACCCAGTACTTC.

This chain connects TRBV6-1 to TRBJ2-7, with 10 bases matching TRBD2. This CDR3 has 18 amino acids. V trimming: 4 bases; J trimming: 7 bases; junction bases outside the gene matches: 19. The germline CDR1 and CDR2 sequences are MNHNS and SASEGT. The chain's CDR3 is CASSGRGSGGLPPGEQYF. Written as DNA, the CDR3 is TGTGCCAGCAGTGGTCGTGGTAGCGGGGGGCTTCCTCCGGGGGAGCAGTACTTC.

This chain uses TRBV2 with TRBJ2-7, with D unresolved. The germline V gene encodes CDR1 SNHLY and CDR2 FYNNEI. The CDR3 covers 13 residues. Trimming left V 7 bases short and J 6 bases short, with 16 bases between. The CDR3 here is CASTSRSYFEQYF. CDR3 nucleotides: TGTGCCAGCACAAGTAGGTCGTATTTCGAGCAGTACTTC. Combining the CDR3 with reference TRBV2 and TRBJ2-7 gives the whole variable domain EPEVTQTPSHQVTQMGQEVILRCVPISNHLYFYWYRQILGQKVEFLVSFYNNEISEKSEIFDDQFSVERPDGSNFTLKIRSTKLEDSAMYFCASTSRSYFEQYFGPGTRLTVT.

The chain links TRBV7-2 to TRBJ2-5; D is unclear. Germline CDR1 reads SGHTA; CDR2 reads FQGNSA. V lost 1 base to trimming and J lost 5 bases, with 11 bases between them. The CDR3 totals 14 residues. The CDR3 loop reads CASSLVEVEETQYF. CDR3 bases: TGTGCCAGCAGCTTAGTTGAGGTTGAGGAGACCCAGTACTTC.

CDR3 nucleotide sequence: TGTGCCAGCAGCGTAGCTAGCGGGGGGCACAATGAGCAGTTCTTC. Translation gives CASSVASGGHNEQFF. The V and J genes are TRBV9 and TRBJ2-1, with 11 bases matching TRBD2. The germline V gene has CDR1 SGDLS and CDR2 YYNGEE. J gave up 5 bases and V 0 bases, and 1 base lay outside the gene matches. The length of the CDR3 is 15 residues.